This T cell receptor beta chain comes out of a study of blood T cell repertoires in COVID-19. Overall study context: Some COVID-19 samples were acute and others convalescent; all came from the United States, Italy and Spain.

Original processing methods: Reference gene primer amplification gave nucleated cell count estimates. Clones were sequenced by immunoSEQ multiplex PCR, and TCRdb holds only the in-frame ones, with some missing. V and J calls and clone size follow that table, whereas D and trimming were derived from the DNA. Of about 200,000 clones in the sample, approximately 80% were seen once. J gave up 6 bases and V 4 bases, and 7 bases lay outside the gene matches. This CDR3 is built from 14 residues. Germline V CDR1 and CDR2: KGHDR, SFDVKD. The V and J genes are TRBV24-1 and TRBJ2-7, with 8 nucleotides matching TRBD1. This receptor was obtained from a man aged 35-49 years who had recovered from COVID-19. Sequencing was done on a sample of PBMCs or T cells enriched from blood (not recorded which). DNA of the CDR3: TGTGCCACCAGTGAAGCGGACAGGGAAGGCGAGCAGTACTTC. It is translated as CATSEADREGEQYF.